Presented here are 5 T cell receptor beta chains from one specimen sequenced in a study of cytomegalovirus exposure and HLA in healthy donors (TCRdb year 2017). To prepare the library, the immunoSEQ multiplex PCR assay was applied. The source is immuneACCESS, and TCRdb retained only in-frame sequences with V and J called. Part of the clones is not carried over; for the studies checked, unresolved V genes explain less than half of this, and the remainder is unexplained. This sample lists about 82,000 clones; just under 95% were detected once. The ten largest clones take up roughly 0.65% of the sample. The source material was PBMCs. These receptors all stem from a man in his late teens or twenties in good health and CMV-seronegative.

The V and J genes are TRBV7-9 and TRBJ2-3; 7 nucleotides agree with TRBD2. The CDR3 sequence is 15 residues long. V was pared by 5 bases and J by 4 bases, with 9 bases of the junction left unmatched. Germline-derived CDR1 and CDR2 are SEHNR and FQNEAQ (reference sequence). CDR3 in amino acids: CASSARGEAPDTQYF. CDR3 sequence (DNA): TGTGCCAGCAGCGCACGGGGGGAGGCCCCAGATACGCAGTATTTT.

The chain couples TRBV7-9 to TRBJ2-7, with a tentative D call TRBD2 (6 bases). Germline CDR1 and CDR2: SEHNR and FQNEAQ (reference sequence). The CDR3 loop spans 15 amino acids. The V and J ends lost 1 base and 1 base respectively, with 11 bases between them. This chain's CDR3 is CASSLGAGPSYEQYF. The CDR3 DNA reads as TGTGCCAGCAGCTTAGGGGCGGGACCTTCCTACGAGCAGTACTTC.

The chain recombines TRBV6-6 with TRBJ2-7; 7 positions match TRBD1. The CDR3 extends over 13 amino acids. Trimming removed 2 bases from V and 4 bases from J; junction bases left unmatched: 2. Germline V gives CDR1 MNHNY, CDR2 SVGAGI (reference sequence). The CDR3 reads CASSYDREYEQYF. CDR3 sequence (DNA): TGTGCCAGCAGTTACGACAGGGAGTACGAGCAGTACTTC.

V usage is TRBV27 and J usage is TRBJ2-2; 8 bases fit TRBD1. The CDR3 extends over 19 amino acids. Trimming took 5 bases from V and 4 from J; bases not matched to a gene: 18. Germline-derived CDR1 and CDR2 are MNHEY and SMNVEV (reference sequence). The CDR3 is CASSPPPVRGHGSTGELFF. The CDR3 DNA follows: TGTGCCAGCAGTCCCCCCCCGGTCAGGGGGCATGGGTCCACCGGGGAGCTGTTTTTT.

The rearrangement uses TRBV5-4 and TRBJ1-2, with TRBD1 identical over 10 bases. The CDR3 totals 16 residues. With V trimmed by 0 bases and J by 3 bases, 5 bases remained unmatched. Germline V CDR1 and CDR2: SGHNT, YYREEE (reference sequence). In DNA, the CDR3 is TGTGCCAGCAGCTTGGGCGACAGGGGGCGCTACTATGGCTACACCTTC. Translated: CASSLGDRGRYYGYTF.